Detailed here is one T cell receptor (beta chain). Its antigen is unknown. No per-base quality is available; no much larger clone lies one base away. TCRbeta CDR3 regions were amplified from genomic DNA using the immunoSEQ Assay, a bias-controlled multiplex PCR. Per the authors' processing: Nucleated cell counts per sample were estimated from amplification of reference gene primers within the assay. To quantify the absolute abundance of each unique TCRbeta CDR3 rearrangement, sequence reads were collapsed and filtered. For each sample, productive Simpson clonality was calculated as the square root of Simpson's diversity index over productive rearrangements. This immuneACCESS table, as held by TCRdb, lists in-frame sequences with V and J called but not all clones. Of the missing ones, under half trace to an unresolved V gene in checked studies; the others have no known cause. That table is the source of V, J and clone size, and D and trimming were worked out from the DNA. In this sample the table shows 50,000 or so clones, roughly 83% of which occur a single time. The biggest ten clones account for under 60% of the sample.

V lost 3 bases and J lost 12 bases, and the count of bases not matched to a germline gene is 8. Looking up the germline V gene yields CDR1 SGDLS and CDR2 YYNGEE. Reading from cysteine to phenylalanine, the CDR3 counts 14 amino acids. Left in the record is the CDR3 DNA by itself, 42 bases read in frame from the first base. The collaborating institutions used their own protocols to collect whole blood in K2EDTA tubes. For TCRbeta analysis, collaborator samples were shipped as frozen whole blood, as isolated PBMCs, or as DNA extracted from either sample type. This record comes from a study of blood T cell repertoires in COVID-19 (TCRdb year 2020). Concerning the study at large: The collaborator samples originated in the United States, Italy and Spain and spanned the acute and convalescent phases of COVID-19. The material from the prospective study consisted of cDNA or gDNA derived from T cells, B-cell-depleted T cells, or PBMCs. Subjects who had been exposed to COVID-19, were actively infected with it, or had recovered from it provided the deeply sampled blood TCRbeta repertoires that made up the dataset. The repertoires were released in a freely available public database meant as a resource for research on the immune response to SARS-CoV-2. The samples were drawn from two sources: the first 160 participants of the ongoing ImmuneRACE study, and over 950 subjects contributed by 6 global collaborators. A de-identified subject ID, COVID-19 status, age in years and sex were almost always included in the sample metadata. Where available, HLA class I and class II types were taken from metadata supplied by the sample provider and were not determined by assay-based typing.

The paper's findings and limits, for the study overall: How much clinical and demographic metadata was included differed by source and by participant, and the metadata was provided uncurated.

The source material was peripheral blood. The sequence came from a man aged 65 to 79 with acute or convalescent COVID-19. The sequence is built from TRBV9 and TRBJ2-1, and TRBD2 matches 11 of the central bases. The CDR3: CASSATSGGTGQFF. In nucleotide form, the sequence is TGTGCCAGCAGCGCCACTAGCGGGGGAACAGGGCAGTTCTTC.